Following are 4 T cell receptor beta chains from one sample sequenced in a study of T cell changes during pregnancy in multiple sclerosis. Assay: immunoSEQ multiplex PCR; the TCRdb copy retains only in-frame clones and omits some. The table has approximately 63,000 clones, around 92% seen once. The sample in question was peripheral blood, obtained in the third trimester of pregnancy. Every receptor here comes from a female donor in good health, enrolled as a control in a pregnancy study.

This clone came up a few times. The rearrangement joins TRBV13 to TRBJ2-5, with a tentative D call TRBD2 (6 bases). V dropped 3 bases and J dropped 2 bases, with 7 bases sitting between them. Germline assignment: CDR1 PRHDT and CDR2 FYEKMQ (reference sequence). The CDR3 is made up of 13 amino acids. The CDR3: CASSLGLQETQYF. The CDR3 nucleotides are TGTGCCAGCAGCTTGGGACTGCAAGAGACCCAGTACTTC.

This sequence joins TRBV19 and TRBJ1-5; D ambiguous. Germline V CDR1 and CDR2: LNHDA, SQIVND (reference sequence). This CDR3 region has 13 residues. With 7 bases removed from V and 2 bases from J, the gap between germline ends came to 9 bases. As DNA, the CDR3 is TGTGCCAGTACGACGGGAGGCAATCAGCCCCAGCATTTT. Protein: CASTTGGNQPQHF.

This rearrangement joins TRBV6-5 to TRBJ1-1, with D unclear. This CDR3 comprises 13 residues. With 6 bases removed from V and 0 bases from J, the gap between germline ends came to 8 bases. From germline, CDR1 is MNHEY and CDR2 SVGAGI. The CDR3 nucleotides read TGTGCCAGCAGCGGGATCATGAACACTGAAGCTTTCTTT. It specifies CASSGIMNTEAFF.

This clone occurred once. The CDR3 loop is CSAPHAGGYTF. The DNA of the CDR3 is TGCAGTGCCCCCCATGCGGGCGGCTACACCTTC. V gene TRBV20-1 combines with J gene TRBJ1-2; D unresolved. The CDR3 runs 11 residues. Trimming stripped 6 bases from V and 8 bases from J, with 13 bases between. The germline V gene has CDR1 DFQATT and CDR2 SNEGSKA (reference sequence).